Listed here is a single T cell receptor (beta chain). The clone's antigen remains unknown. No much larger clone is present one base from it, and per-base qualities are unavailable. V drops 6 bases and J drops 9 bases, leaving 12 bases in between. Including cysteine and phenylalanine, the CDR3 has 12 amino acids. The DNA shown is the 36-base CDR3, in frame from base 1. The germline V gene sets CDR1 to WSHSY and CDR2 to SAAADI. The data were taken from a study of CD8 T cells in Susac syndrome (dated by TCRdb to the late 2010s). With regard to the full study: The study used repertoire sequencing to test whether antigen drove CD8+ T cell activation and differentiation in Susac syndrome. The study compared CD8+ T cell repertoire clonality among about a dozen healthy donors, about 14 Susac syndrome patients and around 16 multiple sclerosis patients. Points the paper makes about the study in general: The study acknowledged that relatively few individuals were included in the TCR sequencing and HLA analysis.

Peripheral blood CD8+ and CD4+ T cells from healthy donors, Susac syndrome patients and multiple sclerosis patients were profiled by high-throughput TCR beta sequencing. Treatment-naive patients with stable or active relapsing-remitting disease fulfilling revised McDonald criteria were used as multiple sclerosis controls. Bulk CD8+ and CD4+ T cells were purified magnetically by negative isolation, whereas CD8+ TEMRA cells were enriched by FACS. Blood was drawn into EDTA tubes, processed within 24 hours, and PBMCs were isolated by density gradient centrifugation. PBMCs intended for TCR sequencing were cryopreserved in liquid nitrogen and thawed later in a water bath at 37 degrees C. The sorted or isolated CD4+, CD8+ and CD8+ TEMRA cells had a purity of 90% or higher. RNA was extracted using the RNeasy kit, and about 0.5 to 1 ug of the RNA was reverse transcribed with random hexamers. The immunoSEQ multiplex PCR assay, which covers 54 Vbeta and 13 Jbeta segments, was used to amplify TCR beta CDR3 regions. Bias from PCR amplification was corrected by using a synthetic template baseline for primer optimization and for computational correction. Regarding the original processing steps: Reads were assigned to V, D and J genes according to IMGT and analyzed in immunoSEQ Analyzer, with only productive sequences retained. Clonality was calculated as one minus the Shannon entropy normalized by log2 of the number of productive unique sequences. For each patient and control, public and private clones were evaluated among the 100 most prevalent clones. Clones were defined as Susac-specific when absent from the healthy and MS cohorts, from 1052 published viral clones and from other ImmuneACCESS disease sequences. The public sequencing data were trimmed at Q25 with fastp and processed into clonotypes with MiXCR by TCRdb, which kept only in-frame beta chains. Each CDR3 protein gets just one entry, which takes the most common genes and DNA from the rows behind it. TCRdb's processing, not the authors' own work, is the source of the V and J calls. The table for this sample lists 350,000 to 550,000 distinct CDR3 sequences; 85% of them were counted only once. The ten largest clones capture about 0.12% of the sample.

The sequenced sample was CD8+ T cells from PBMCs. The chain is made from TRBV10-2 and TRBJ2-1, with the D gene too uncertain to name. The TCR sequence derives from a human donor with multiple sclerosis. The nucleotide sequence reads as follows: TGCGCCAGCAGCCTCCTAGTAGCTGAGCAGTTCTTC. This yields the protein CASSLLVAEQFF.